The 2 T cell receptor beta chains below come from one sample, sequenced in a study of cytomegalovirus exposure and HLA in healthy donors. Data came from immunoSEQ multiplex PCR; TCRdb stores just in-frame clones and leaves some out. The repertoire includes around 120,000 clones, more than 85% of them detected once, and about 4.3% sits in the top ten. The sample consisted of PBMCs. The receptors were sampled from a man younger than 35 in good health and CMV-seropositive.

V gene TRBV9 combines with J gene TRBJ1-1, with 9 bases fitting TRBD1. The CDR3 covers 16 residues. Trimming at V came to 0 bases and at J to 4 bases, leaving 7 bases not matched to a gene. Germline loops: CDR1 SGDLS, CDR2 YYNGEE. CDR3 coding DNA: TGTGCCAGCAGCGTAGCTTTGGGACAGGGCGGCACTGAAGCTTTCTTT. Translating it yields CASSVALGQGGTEAFF.

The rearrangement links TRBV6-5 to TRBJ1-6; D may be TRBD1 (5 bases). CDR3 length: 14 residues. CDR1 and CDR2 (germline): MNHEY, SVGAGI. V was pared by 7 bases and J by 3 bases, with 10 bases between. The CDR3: CASKGVGYNSPLHF. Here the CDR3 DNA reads TGTGCCAGCAAAGGGGTGGGCTATAATTCACCCCTCCACTTT.